This is a list of T cell receptor beta chains from one sample in a study of blood T cells in healthy people across ages. TCRdb fed the 5' RACE reads into MiXCR, producing one record per CDR3 protein. The table includes 730,000 or so distinct CDR3 sequences, more than 40% detected once. The sequenced sample consisted of blood. These receptors were taken from a woman aged 60-70 years in good health. The CDR3 runs from the conserved cysteine through the conserved F or W. A D gene is named only where the DNA matches it firmly. Size is omitted from some rows. Given values are once, few, many or a class for expanded clones.

v_gene	d_gene	abundance	j_gene	CDR3aa	CDR3nt
TRBV4-1	TRBD1	-	TRBJ2-7	CASSPQGLLTYEQYF	TGCGCCAGCAGCCCACAGGGGCTACTTACCTACGAGCAGTACTTC
TRBV2	-	-	TRBJ1-2	CASTTETLGYGYTF	TGTGCCAGCACGACGGAGACTCTGGGCTATGGCTACACCTTC
TRBV4-3	-	-	TRBJ2-7	CASSQARQVVYEQYF	TGCGCCAGCAGCCAGGCCCGACAGGTTGTTTACGAGCAGTACTTC
TRBV29-1	TRBD2	-	TRBJ2-1	CSVQTSGANNEQFF	TGCAGCGTTCAGACTAGCGGGGCGAACAATGAGCAGTTCTTC
TRBV6-6	-	-	TRBJ2-5	CASSVQAGNEQYF	TGTGCCAGCAGTGTCCAGGCAGGTAATGAGCAGTACTTC
TRBV6-2/TRBV6-3	TRBD2	-	TRBJ2-5	CASSRTSGRALVQETQYF	TGTGCCAGCAGCCGGACTAGCGGGAGGGCCTTGGTCCAAGAGACCCAGTACTTC
TRBV5-1	-	once	TRBJ1-2	CASSLPSAGSTAGGYTF	TGCGCCAGCAGCTTGCCCTCGGCAGGGTCGACCGCGGGCGGCTACACCTTC
TRBV3-1	-	-	TRBJ1-4	CASSSRGGEREKLFF	TGTGCCAGCAGCTCCCGGGGAGGGGAACGGGAAAAACTGTTTTTT
TRBV7-3	TRBD1	few	TRBJ2-5	CASSLIGQGAPNQETQYF	TGTGCCAGCAGCTTAATTGGTCAGGGGGCTCCGAACCAAGAGACCCAGTACTTC
TRBV25-1	-	once	TRBJ2-3	CASSGIRGPTDTQYF	TGTGCCAGCAGTGGTATTAGAGGACCCACAGATACGCAGTATTTT
TRBV10-3	TRBD2	many	TRBJ2-1	CAISGTGTSVGDEQFF	TGTGCCATCAGTGGAACCGGGACTAGCGTCGGGGATGAGCAGTTCTTC
TRBV20-1	-	-	TRBJ2-5	CSAIVGAGMYQETQYF	TGCAGTGCTATCGTTGGGGCGGGGATGTACCAAGAGACCCAGTACTTC
TRBV29-1	-	-	TRBJ1-1	CSVVYPGRTTEAFF	TGCAGCGTGGTCTATCCGGGACGGACCACTGAAGCTTTCTTT
TRBV20-1	TRBD2	-	TRBJ2-1	CSARVVLAGERGSYNEQFF	TGCAGTGCTAGAGTAGTCCTAGCGGGAGAACGGGGATCCTACAATGAGCAGTTCTTC
TRBV20-1	TRBD2	-	TRBJ2-5	CSARVGTTQETQYF	TGCAGTGCTAGAGTAGGGACTACCCAAGAGACCCAGTACTTC
TRBV10-3	-	-	TRBJ2-3	CAMDDKNTDTQYF	TGTGCCATGGACGACAAGAACACAGATACGCAGTATTTT
TRBV30	TRBD1	-	TRBJ2-5	CAWSVGQGTQYF	TGTGCCTGGAGTGTAGGACAGGGGACCCAGTACTTC
TRBV18	-	-	TRBJ2-1	CASSPSSGPHLREQFF	TGTGCCAGCTCACCATCAAGCGGGCCCCACCTGCGGGAGCAGTTCTTC
TRBV20-1	TRBD2	-	TRBJ2-1	CSASRRGRNYNEQFF	TGCAGTGCGAGTAGGCGGGGGAGAAATTATAATGAGCAGTTCTTC
TRBV5-1	TRBD1	-	TRBJ2-7	CASGLYISQGDTYEQYF	TGCGCCAGCGGCTTGTATATATCACAGGGGGATACCTACGAGCAGTACTTC
TRBV9	-	-	TRBJ2-3	CASSPTDGDTQYF	TGTGCCAGCAGCCCCACGGACGGGGATACGCAGTATTTT
TRBV10-3	TRBD2	-	TRBJ2-5	CAIGTSETQYF	TGTGCCATCGGGACTAGCGAGACCCAGTACTTC
TRBV7-9	-	-	TRBJ1-2	CASSLGSTLGYTF	TGTGCCAGCAGCTTAGGGTCAACTCTCGGCTACACCTTC
TRBV27	TRBD1	-	TRBJ2-7	CASRRTGSGEQYF	TGTGCCAGCAGGAGGACAGGGTCTGGCGAGCAGTACTTC
TRBV20-1	TRBD2	few	TRBJ2-7	CSAPSGSEQYF	TGCAGTGCTCCAAGCGGGAGCGAGCAGTACTTC
TRBV5-4	-	-	TRBJ2-7	CASSHSGSSYNEQYF	TGTGCCAGCAGCCACTCAGGGAGCTCCTACAATGAGCAGTACTTC
TRBV12-3/TRBV12-4	-	-	TRBJ1-4	CASSLGHSNEKLFF	TGTGCCAGCAGTTTGGGACACTCTAATGAAAAACTGTTTTTT
TRBV24-1	TRBD1	-	TRBJ1-5	CATSDLRLGQADNQPQHF	TGTGCCACCAGTGACCTCCGACTCGGACAGGCCGACAATCAGCCCCAGCATTTT
TRBV7-3	TRBD1	-	TRBJ2-7	CASSQQGLSPYEQYF	TGTGCCAGCAGCCAACAGGGGTTAAGTCCCTACGAGCAGTACTTC
TRBV6-2/TRBV6-3	TRBD2	-	TRBJ2-1	CASMGGTSPWEQFF	TGTGCCAGCATGGGTGGGACTAGCCCATGGGAGCAGTTCTTC
TRBV18	-	-	TRBJ1-1	CASSPPSRGGNTEAFF	TGTGCCAGCTCACCCCCTTCGAGAGGGGGGAACACTGAAGCTTTCTTT
TRBV12-3/TRBV12-4	-	few	TRBJ2-5	CASRVGDVETQYF	TGTGCCAGCCGGGTCGGGGACGTAGAGACCCAGTACTTC
TRBV15	TRBD2	-	TRBJ2-7	CATSIAGPRAEQYF	TGTGCCACCAGCATAGCGGGACCTCGTGCCGAGCAGTACTTC
TRBV7-9	-	-	TRBJ1-2	CASTPGGGSDGYTF	TGTGCCAGCACACCCGGGGGGGGATCGGATGGCTACACCTTC
TRBV4-3	TRBD2	-	TRBJ2-7	CASSQELSTSVTSYEQYF	TGCGCCAGCAGCCAAGAGTTATCCACTAGCGTTACCTCCTACGAGCAGTACTTC
TRBV12-3/TRBV12-4	-	few	TRBJ2-7	CASSLSPYDEQYF	TGTGCCAGCAGTTTATCCCCTTACGACGAGCAGTACTTC
TRBV12-3/TRBV12-4	TRBD2	-	TRBJ2-4	CASRLTSGSSEQYF	TGTGCCAGCAGACTGACTAGCGGGAGTAGTGAGCAGTACTTC